Each of the 15 T cell receptor beta chains below was sequenced from the same sample in a study of blood T cell repertoires in COVID-19. Clones were read by immunoSEQ multiplex PCR, and TCRdb kept only the in-frame ones, dropping some. The table shows about 350,000 clones, with about 87% occurring only once. Input material: peripheral blood. These TCRs come from a man younger than 40 with COVID-19, enrolled during active disease.

The J gene is TRBJ2-7, the V gene TRBV25-1; TRBD1 matches at 8 bases. In germline, CDR1 is MGHDK, CDR2 SYGVNS. V trimming: 7 bases; J trimming: 3 bases; junction bases outside the gene matches: 8. CDR3 length: 14 amino acids. CDR3 coding DNA: TGTGCCAGCACCCACAGGGGGGTGAACTACGAGCAGTACTTC. It encodes CASTHRGVNYEQYF.

V is TRBV10-3 and J is TRBJ2-5, with 8 positions matching TRBD2. Trimming removed 3 bases from V and 3 bases from J; junction bases left unmatched: 6. The CDR3 extends over 15 amino acids. Germline assignment: CDR1 ENHRY and CDR2 SYGVKD. CDR3 protein: CAISDPAGEEETQYF. DNA of the CDR3: TGTGCCATCAGTGACCCAGCGGGGGAGGAAGAGACCCAGTACTTC.

The chain joins TRBV7-2 to TRBJ2-2; D possibly corresponds to TRBD1 (7 bases). CDR1 and CDR2 (germline): SGHTA, FQGNSA. This CDR3 has 17 residues. V was clipped by 2 bases and J by 1 base, with 14 bases between them. CDR3 amino acids: CASSLRGGTENTGELFF. In DNA, the CDR3 is TGTGCCAGCAGCTTACGAGGCGGGACAGAGAACACCGGGGAGCTGTTTTTT.

The rearrangement uses TRBV5-1 and TRBJ1-1, with D uncertain. CDR1 SGHRS and CDR2 YFSETQ come from the germline V gene. The CDR3 totals 11 residues. The V and J ends lost 5 bases and 3 bases respectively, with 5 bases between them. CDR3 DNA: TGCGCCAGCAGGGAGGACACTGAAGCTTTCTTT. Translated, it gives CASREDTEAFF.

This chain joins TRBV7-9 and TRBJ2-7; possibly TRBD1 for D (6 bases). Germline V gene sequence: CDR1 SEHNR, CDR2 FQNEAQ (reference sequence). V was shortened by 4 bases and J by 0 bases, with 10 bases between the two germline ends. The CDR3 contains 14 residues. CDR3: CASSSDSSSYEQYF. CDR3 bases: TGTGCCAGCAGCTCGGACAGTAGCTCCTACGAGCAGTACTTC.

The gene calls are TRBV6-2 or TRBV6-3 and TRBJ1-1; 7 nucleotides line up with TRBD1. Losses at the gene ends were 2 bases for V and 2 bases for J; bases not matched to a gene: 2. The V gene's germline CDR1 is MNHEY and CDR2 SVGEGT. The length of the CDR3 is 14 residues. CDR3 sequence reads: CASSYGQVNTEAFF. The CDR3 nucleotides read TGTGCCAGCAGTTACGGACAGGTCAACACTGAAGCTTTCTTT.

The chain uses TRBV5-5 and TRBJ2-6, with TRBD1 matching 8 bases. The CDR3 totals 17 residues. V trimming: 4 bases; J trimming: 0 bases; junction bases outside the gene matches: 6. Germline V CDR1 and CDR2: SGHKS, YYEKEE (reference sequence). Here the CDR3 DNA reads TGTGCCAGCAGCCAGGGACAGGTTAACTCTGGGGCCAACGTCCTGACTTTC. It translates to CASSQGQVNSGANVLTF.

This sequence joins TRBV2 and TRBJ1-5; D unresolved. The CDR3 has 15 residues. Trimming left V 2 bases short and J 1 base short, with 9 bases between. The germline V gene encodes CDR1 SNHLY and CDR2 FYNNEI. The CDR3 protein is CASSEFGGSNQPQHF. CDR3 bases: TGTGCCAGCAGTGAATTTGGAGGGAGCAATCAGCCCCAGCATTTT.

The V and J genes are TRBV7-2 and TRBJ2-4; TRBD1 might be the D (6 bases). This CDR3 spans 15 amino acids. Trimming took 3 bases from V and 4 from J, leaving 13 bases between them. Germline lookup yields CDR1 SGHTA and CDR2 FQGNSA. The CDR3, as DNA: TGTGCCAGCAGCTTTAGCCGGACAGAGAAAAACATTCAGTACTTC. Protein sequence: CASSFSRTEKNIQYF.

V is TRBV7-9 and J is TRBJ2-1; no definite D call. Germline CDR1 SEHNR, CDR2 FQNEAQ (reference sequence). The length of the CDR3 is 11 residues. V was pared by 2 bases and J by 12 bases, with 8 bases between. CDR3 bases: TGTGCCAGCAGCTTATTGACTGGGCAGTTCTTC. It is translated as CASSLLTGQFF.

The chain recombines TRBV3-1 (or the pseudogene TRBV3-2) with TRBJ1-6; TRBD1 matches 9 bases. The CDR3 consists of 14 residues. J gave up 7 bases and V 3 bases, and 1 base lay outside the gene matches. CDR1 and CDR2 from the germline V gene are LGHDT and YNNKEL (reference sequence). The chain's CDR3 is CASSHGQGNSPLHF. DNA of the CDR3: TGTGCCAGCAGCCATGGACAGGGGAATTCACCCCTCCACTTT.

The genes are TRBV7-3 and TRBJ2-7; maybe TRBD1 (6 bases). The CDR3 is 15 amino acids. V was pared by 2 bases and J by 2 bases, with 13 bases between. The germline gives CDR1 SGHTA, CDR2 FQGTGA. The CDR3 is CASSLAGAAPYEQYF. In DNA form, the CDR3 reads TGTGCCAGCAGCTTAGCAGGGGCCGCTCCCTACGAGCAGTACTTC.

The chain links TRBV5-4 to TRBJ2-2; D not resolved. The germline gives CDR1 SGHNT, CDR2 YYREEE (reference sequence). V dropped 1 base and J dropped 2 bases, with 6 bases sitting between them. There are 14 residues in the CDR3. Here the CDR3 DNA reads TGTGCCAGCAGCTTGAGAGGAAACACCGGGGAGCTGTTTTTT. Its protein product is CASSLRGNTGELFF.

The rearrangement joins TRBV18 to TRBJ1-3; D may be TRBD1 (5 bases). Germline V gives CDR1 KGHSH, CDR2 LQKENI. The V end was cut by 4 bases, the J end by 0 bases, with 13 bases between. The CDR3 sequence is 16 residues long. CDR3 nucleotides: TGTGCCAGCTCACTACTACAGGTTGACTCTGGAAACACCATATATTTT. The encoded protein is CASSLLQVDSGNTIYF.

The rearrangement joins TRBV5-1 to TRBJ2-2; 9 bases map to TRBD1. Germline CDR1 and CDR2: SGHRS and YFSETQ. The CDR3 is 17 amino acids. V lost 2 bases, J lost 3 bases, and 8 bases stayed unmatched. Here the CDR3 DNA reads TGCGCCAGCAGCTTAAGAGGACAGGGGTTCGACACCGGGGAGCTGTTTTTT. Protein: CASSLRGQGFDTGELFF.